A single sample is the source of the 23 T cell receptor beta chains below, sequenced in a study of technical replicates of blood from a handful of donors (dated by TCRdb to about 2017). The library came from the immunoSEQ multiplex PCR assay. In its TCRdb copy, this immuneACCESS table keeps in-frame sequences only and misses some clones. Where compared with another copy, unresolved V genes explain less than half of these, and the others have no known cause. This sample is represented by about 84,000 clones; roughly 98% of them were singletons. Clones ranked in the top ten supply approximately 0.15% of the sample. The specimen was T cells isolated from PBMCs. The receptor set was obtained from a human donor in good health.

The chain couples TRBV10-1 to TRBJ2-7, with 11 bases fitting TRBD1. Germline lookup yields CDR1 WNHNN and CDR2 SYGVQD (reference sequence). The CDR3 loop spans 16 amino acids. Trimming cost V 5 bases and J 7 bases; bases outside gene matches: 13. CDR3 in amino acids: CASSPGTGGSLGEQYF. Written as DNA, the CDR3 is TGCGCCAGCAGTCCCGGGACAGGGGGGTCCCTAGGAGAGCAGTACTTC.

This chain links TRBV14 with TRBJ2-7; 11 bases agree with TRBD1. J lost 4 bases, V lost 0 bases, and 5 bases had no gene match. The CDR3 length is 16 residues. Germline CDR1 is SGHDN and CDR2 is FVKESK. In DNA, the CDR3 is TGTGCCAGCAGCCAAGACCGGGGACAGGGGGGATACGAGCAGTACTTC. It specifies CASSQDRGQGGYEQYF.

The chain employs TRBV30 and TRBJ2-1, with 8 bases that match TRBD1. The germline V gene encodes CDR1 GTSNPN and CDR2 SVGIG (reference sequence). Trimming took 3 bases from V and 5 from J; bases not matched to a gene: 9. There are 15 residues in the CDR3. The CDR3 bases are TGTGCCTGGAGCGGCTGGGGACAGGCCGACAATGAGCAGTTCTTC. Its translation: CAWSGWGQADNEQFF. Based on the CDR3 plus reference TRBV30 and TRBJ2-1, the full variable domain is SQTIHQWPATLVQPVGSPLSLECTVEGTSNPNLYWYRQAAGRGLQLLFYSVGIGQISSEVPQNLSASRPQDRQFILSSKKLLLSDSGFYLCAWSGWGQADNEQFFGPGTRLTVL.

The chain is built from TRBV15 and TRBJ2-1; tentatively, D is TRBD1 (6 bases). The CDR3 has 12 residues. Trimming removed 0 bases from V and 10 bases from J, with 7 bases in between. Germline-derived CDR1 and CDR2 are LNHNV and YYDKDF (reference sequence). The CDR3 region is CATSRDGTEQFF. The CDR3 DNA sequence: TGTGCCACCAGCAGAGATGGGACAGAGCAGTTCTTC.

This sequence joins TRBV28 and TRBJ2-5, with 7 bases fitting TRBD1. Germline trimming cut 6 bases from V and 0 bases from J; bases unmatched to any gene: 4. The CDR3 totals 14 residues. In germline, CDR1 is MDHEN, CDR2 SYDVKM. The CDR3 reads CASSGDSHQETQYF. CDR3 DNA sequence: TGTGCCAGCAGCGGGGACAGCCACCAAGAGACCCAGTACTTC.

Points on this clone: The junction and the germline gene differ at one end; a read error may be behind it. CDR3 region: CASSNSRTGIEAFF. The CDR3, as DNA: TGTGCCAGCAGTAACTCGCGGACAGGGATTGAAGCTTTCTTT. The rearrangement joins TRBV6-6 to TRBJ1-1, with 8 positions matching TRBD1. Germline CDR1 MNHNY, CDR2 SVGAGI (reference sequence). CDR3 size: 14 residues.

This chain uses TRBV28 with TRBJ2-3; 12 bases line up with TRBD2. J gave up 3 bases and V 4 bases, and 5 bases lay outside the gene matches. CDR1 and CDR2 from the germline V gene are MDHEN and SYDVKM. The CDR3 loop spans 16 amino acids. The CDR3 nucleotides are TGTGCCAGCAGTTCCCCGCTAGCGGGGGGGACAGATACGCAGTATTTT. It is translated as CASSSPLAGGTDTQYF.

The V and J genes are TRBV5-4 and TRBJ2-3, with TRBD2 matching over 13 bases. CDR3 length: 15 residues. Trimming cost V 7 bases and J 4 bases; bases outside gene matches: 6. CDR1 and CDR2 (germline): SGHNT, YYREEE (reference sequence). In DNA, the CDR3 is TGTGCCAGCGGAGAACTAGCGGGAGGGCCAGATACGCAGTATTTT. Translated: CASGELAGGPDTQYF.

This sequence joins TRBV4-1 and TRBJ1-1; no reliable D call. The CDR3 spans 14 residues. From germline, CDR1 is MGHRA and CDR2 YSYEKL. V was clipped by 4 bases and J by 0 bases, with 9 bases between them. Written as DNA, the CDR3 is TGCGCCAGCAGCCCCCAGGCAGTGAACACTGAAGCTTTCTTT. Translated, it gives CASSPQAVNTEAFF.

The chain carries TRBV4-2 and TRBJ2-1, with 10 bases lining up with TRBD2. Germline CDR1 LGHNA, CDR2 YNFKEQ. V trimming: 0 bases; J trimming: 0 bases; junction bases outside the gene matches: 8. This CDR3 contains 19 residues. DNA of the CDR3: TGTGCCAGCAGCCAAGAACCAGCGGGAGGGTCTAACTCCTACAATGAGCAGTTCTTC. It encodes CASSQEPAGGSNSYNEQFF.

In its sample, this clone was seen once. The CDR3: CASSSGTQSYYEQYF. Written as DNA, the CDR3 is TGTGCCAGCAGCTCCGGGACACAATCTTACTACGAGCAGTACTTC. The chain recombines TRBV11-2 with TRBJ2-7; tentative D call: TRBD1 (6 bases). Germline V gene data show CDR1 as SGHAT and CDR2 as FQNNGV. The CDR3 length is 15 residues. V was clipped by 4 bases and J by 3 bases, with 16 bases between them.

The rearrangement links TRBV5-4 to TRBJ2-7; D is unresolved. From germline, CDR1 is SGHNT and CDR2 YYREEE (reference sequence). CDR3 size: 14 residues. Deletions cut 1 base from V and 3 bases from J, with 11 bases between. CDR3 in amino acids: CASSLYGSYYEQYF. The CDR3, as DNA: TGTGCCAGCAGCTTGTACGGGTCTTACTACGAGCAGTACTTC. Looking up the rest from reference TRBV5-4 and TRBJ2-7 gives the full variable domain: ETGVTQSPTHLIKTRGQQVTLRCSSQSGHNTVSWYQQALGQGPQFIFQYYREEENGRGNFPPRFSGLQFPNYSSELNVNALELDDSALYLCASSLYGSYYEQYFGPGTRLTVT.

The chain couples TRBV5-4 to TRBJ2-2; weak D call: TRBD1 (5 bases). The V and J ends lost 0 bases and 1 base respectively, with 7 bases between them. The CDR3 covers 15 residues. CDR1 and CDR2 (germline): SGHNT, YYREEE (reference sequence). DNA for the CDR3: TGTGCCAGCAGCTTGGGGGGCGAGAACACCGGGGAGCTGTTTTTT. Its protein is CASSLGGENTGELFF.

As DNA, the CDR3 is TGTGCCTGGAGTGTACCCGTTAGCGGGGTCTCCTACGAGCAGTACTTC. Protein product: CAWSVPVSGVSYEQYF. The chain employs TRBV30 and TRBJ2-7, with TRBD2 identical over 8 bases. Germline CDR1 GTSNPN, CDR2 SVGIG (reference sequence). The CDR3 runs 16 residues. J was trimmed by 0 bases and V by 0 bases; bases with no gene match: 7.

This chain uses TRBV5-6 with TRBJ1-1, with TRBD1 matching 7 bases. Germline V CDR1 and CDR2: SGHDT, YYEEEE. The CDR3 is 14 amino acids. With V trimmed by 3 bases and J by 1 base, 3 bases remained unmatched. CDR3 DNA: TGTGCCAGCAGCTGGGACAGAACGAACACTGAAGCTTTCTTT. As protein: CASSWDRTNTEAFF.

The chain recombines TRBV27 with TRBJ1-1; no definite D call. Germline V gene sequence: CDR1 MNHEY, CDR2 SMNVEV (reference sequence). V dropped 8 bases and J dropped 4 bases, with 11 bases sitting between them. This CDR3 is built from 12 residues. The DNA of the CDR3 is TGTGCCAGCTTTATTTCCCGCACTGAAGCTTTCTTT. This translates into CASFISRTEAFF.

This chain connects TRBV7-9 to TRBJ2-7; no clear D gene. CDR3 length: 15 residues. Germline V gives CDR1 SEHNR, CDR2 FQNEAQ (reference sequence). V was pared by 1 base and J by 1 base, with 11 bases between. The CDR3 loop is CASSLVAASSYEQYF. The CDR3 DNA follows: TGTGCCAGCAGCTTAGTCGCGGCATCTTCCTACGAGCAGTACTTC.

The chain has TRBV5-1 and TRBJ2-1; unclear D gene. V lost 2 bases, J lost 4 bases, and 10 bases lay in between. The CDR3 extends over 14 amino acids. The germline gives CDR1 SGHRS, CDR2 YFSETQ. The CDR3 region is CASSLGPEYNEQFF. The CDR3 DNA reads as TGCGCCAGCAGCTTAGGTCCGGAGTACAATGAGCAGTTCTTC.

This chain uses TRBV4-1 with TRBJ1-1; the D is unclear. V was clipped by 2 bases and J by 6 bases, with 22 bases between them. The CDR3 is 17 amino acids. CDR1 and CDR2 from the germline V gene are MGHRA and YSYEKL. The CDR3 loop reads CASSQMIDWVEDAEAFF. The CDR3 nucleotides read TGCGCCAGCAGCCAAATGATCGACTGGGTGGAAGACGCTGAAGCTTTCTTT.

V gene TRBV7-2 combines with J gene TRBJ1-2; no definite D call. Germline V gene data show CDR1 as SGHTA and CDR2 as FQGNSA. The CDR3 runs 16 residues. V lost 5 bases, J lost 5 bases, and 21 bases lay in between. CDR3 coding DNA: TGTGCCAGCAGCAGGAGCATTCTGACGGAAAATTATGGCTACACCTTC. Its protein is CASSRSILTENYGYTF.

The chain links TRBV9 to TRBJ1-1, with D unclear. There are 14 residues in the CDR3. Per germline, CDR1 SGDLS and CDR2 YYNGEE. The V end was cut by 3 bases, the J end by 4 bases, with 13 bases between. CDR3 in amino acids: CASSEGTAGTEAFF. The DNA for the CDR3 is TGTGCCAGCAGCGAGGGTACGGCGGGCACTGAAGCTTTCTTT.

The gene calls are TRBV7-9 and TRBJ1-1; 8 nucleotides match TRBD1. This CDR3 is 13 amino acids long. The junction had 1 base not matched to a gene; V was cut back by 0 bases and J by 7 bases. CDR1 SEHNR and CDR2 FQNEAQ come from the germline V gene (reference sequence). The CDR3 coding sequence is TGTGCCAGCAGCTTAGCGGACAGGGTTGAAGCTTTCTTT. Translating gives CASSLADRVEAFF.

CDR3 DNA sequence: TGTGCCAGCAGCTCGACTGGGACAGGTAGGGGTCAAGAGACCCAGTACTTC. The encoded protein is CASSSTGTGRGQETQYF. The J gene is TRBJ2-5, the V gene TRBV5-6; 8 nucleotides match TRBD1. V was pared by 3 bases and J by 2 bases, with 12 bases of the junction left unmatched. Germline CDR1 and CDR2: SGHDT and YYEEEE. The CDR3 runs to 17 residues.